Here is one T cell receptor (beta chain) with its context. The data stem from a study of blood T cells in healthy people across ages. The authors ran a second PCR of 7 to 11 cycles using a sample-barcoded 5' primer and a J-beta primer mix. TCRdb itself ran the 5' RACE reads through MiXCR, one entry per CDR3 protein. Of 790,000 or so distinct CDR3 sequences in the sample, about half were seen once. The receptor's source is an older man in good health. The sequenced sample was blood.

CDR3: CASSSPGRAPSYEQYF. The DNA for the CDR3 is TGTGCCAGCAGTTCCCCGGGACGAGCGCCTTCCTACGAGCAGTACTTC. V usage is TRBV6-6 and J usage is TRBJ2-7; D tentatively fits TRBD1 or TRBD2 (5 bases each). The CDR3 has 16 amino acids. V dropped 4 bases and J dropped 1 base, with 17 bases sitting between them. The germline gives CDR1 MNHNY, CDR2 SVGAGI (reference sequence).